The clone carrying this T cell receptor (beta chain) was seen only once. Antigen specificity is unknown. This entry is derived from a study of metastatic and nonmetastatic thyroid tumors. Study-wide results and limits: A significant increase in TCR beta diversity was reportedly seen in malignant thyroid tumors relative to benign nodules, in blood and tumor.

Patients were all untreated before their thyroid surgery. Authors' processing steps: A classifier of distant metastasis in papillary thyroid cancer was built from CDR3 differences (across clinicopathological groups). Through MiXCR, TCRdb re-clonotyped the PCR reads. Clone size and V and J calls follow TCRdb, not the original study. The data contain around 29,000 clones, around a quarter of them singletons. The trim removed 2 bases at V and 7 bases at J, leaving 15 bases unmatched. There are 16 residues in the CDR3. Germline CDR1 reads GTSNPN; CDR2 reads SVGIG (reference sequence). The sequencing sample was made of blood. V usage is TRBV30 and J usage is TRBJ2-7, with 9 bases lining up with TRBD2. The source of this sequence is a female donor with papillary thyroid cancer or a benign thyroid nodule (not recorded which). Some clones in this sample may be carry-over from other donors' samples. The CDR3 loop reads CAWSHRGGLAGREQYF. As DNA, the CDR3 is TGTGCCTGGAGTCACAGGGGTGGGCTAGCGGGACGGGAGCAGTACTTC.